The next 31 T cell receptor beta chains were all read from a single sample in a study of shared clonotypes between healthy human individuals. Libraries were prepared by immunoSEQ multiplex PCR; TCRdb keeps only in-frame clonotypes and omits some of them. The table shows 2 million or so clones, with roughly 94% occurring only once. Sequencing was done on a sample of naive CD4+ T cells sorted from blood. Stated subset: CD45RA+ positively selected. The receptors were sampled from a man younger than 30 in good health.

The genes are TRBV9 and TRBJ2-1; D not resolved. Germline CDR1 SGDLS, CDR2 YYNGEE. The CDR3 has 15 residues. V was clipped by 3 bases and J by 8 bases, with 18 bases between them. CDR3 sequence: CASSAGPPLGDEQFF. As DNA, the CDR3 is TGTGCCAGCAGCGCCGGGCCCCCCCTCGGTGATGAGCAGTTCTTC.

The J gene is TRBJ2-7, the V gene TRBV12-5, with 7 bases identical to TRBD1. The CDR3 runs to 14 residues. Losses at the gene ends were 4 bases for V and 3 bases for J; bases not matched to a gene: 6. The germline CDR1 and CDR2 sequences are LGHNT and FRNRAP. The CDR3 region is CASGSTGFLYEQYF. The CDR3 DNA is TGTGCTAGTGGTTCGACAGGGTTTCTCTACGAGCAGTACTTC.

The chain recombines TRBV4-1 with TRBJ1-2; D call uncertain. The CDR3 loop spans 14 amino acids. V gave up 0 bases and J gave up 4 bases, with 9 bases separating them. CDR1 MGHRA and CDR2 YSYEKL come from the germline V gene. The CDR3 DNA reads as TGCGCCAGCAGCCAAGATTTGGCACCCTATGGCTACACCTTC. Translating gives CASSQDLAPYGYTF.

The chain recombines TRBV7-2 with TRBJ2-3; tentative D call: TRBD2 (6 bases). This CDR3 is built from 17 residues. Germline V lookup: CDR1 SGHTA, CDR2 FQGNSA. V dropped 0 bases and J dropped 4 bases, with 17 bases sitting between them. CDR3 coding DNA: TGTGCCAGCAGCTTAGCCGGGAGCACCCTTTCTGCAGATACGCAGTATTTT. This gives the protein CASSLAGSTLSADTQYF.

The CDR3 DNA reads TGTGCCAGCGCAACCTCAAACAGGGGCCTCCACTTT. It yields the protein CASATSNRGLHF. The rearrangement links TRBV6-6 to TRBJ1-6, with 7 positions matching TRBD1. The germline CDR1 and CDR2 sequences are MNHNY and SVGAGI (reference sequence). This CDR3 is 12 amino acids long. Trimming cost V 8 bases and J 15 bases; bases outside gene matches: 10.

The chain combines TRBV14 with TRBJ2-1; no clear D gene. The germline gives CDR1 SGHDN, CDR2 FVKESK. V lost 6 bases and J 0 bases, leaving 21 bases between the germline ends. This CDR3 has 18 amino acids. CDR3 protein: CASSTHPASISSYNEQFF. The CDR3 DNA reads as TGTGCCAGCAGTACCCACCCCGCTTCGATTAGCTCCTACAATGAGCAGTTCTTC.

The chain joins TRBV30 to TRBJ1-6, with D perhaps matching TRBD1 (5 bases). Germline CDR1 is GTSNPN and CDR2 is SVGIG (reference sequence). The CDR3 has 16 amino acids. Trimming pared 2 bases from V and 8 bases from J, leaving 19 bases between. The CDR3 coding sequence is TGTGCCTGGAGTTTGTCCGGGGGAAGGGTTGATTCACCCCTCCACTTT. Its translation: CAWSLSGGRVDSPLHF.

The gene calls are TRBV5-1 and TRBJ2-5, with D possibly TRBD1 on 5 matching bases. V lost 0 bases, J lost 8 bases, and 11 bases lay in between. Germline CDR1 SGHRS, CDR2 YFSETQ. The CDR3 is made up of 13 amino acids. In DNA form, the CDR3 reads TGCGCCAGCAGCTTGGGACAGACAGATACCCAGTACTTC. It is translated as CASSLGQTDTQYF.

As concerns this clone: A read error is possible here, since a much larger clone lies one base away. J is TRBJ1-6 and V is TRBV25-1; 9 nucleotides line up with TRBD1. Trimming removed 5 bases from V and 11 bases from J; junction bases left unmatched: 7. CDR1 MGHDK and CDR2 SYGVNS come from the germline V gene. This CDR3 has 14 amino acids. As DNA, the CDR3 is TGTGCCAGCAGTCCGGGACAGGGACGACCACCCCTCCACTTT. Translated, it gives CASSPGQGRPPLHF.

Notes on this clone: Within the sample, other DNA sequences also encode this same CDR3. This chain connects TRBV5-1 to TRBJ2-1; D unresolved. V was cut by 0 bases and J by 0 bases, with 7 bases left in between. The CDR3 has 15 residues. Germline values: CDR1 SGHRS, CDR2 YFSETQ. In DNA form, the CDR3 reads TGCGCCAGCAGCTTGGTTCGTTCCTCCTACAATGAGCAGTTCTTC. This translates into CASSLVRSSYNEQFF. Full variable domain (rest looked up from reference TRBV5-1 and TRBJ2-1): KAGVTQTPRYLIKTRGQQVTLSCSPISGHRSVSWYQQTPGQGLQFLFEYFSETQRNKGNFPGRFSGRQFSNSRSEMNVSTLELGDSALYLCASSLVRSSYNEQFFGPGTRLTVL.

The J gene is TRBJ1-6, the V gene TRBV28; 7 nucleotides agree with TRBD1. Germline V gene sequence: CDR1 MDHEN, CDR2 SYDVKM. J was trimmed by 7 bases and V by 11 bases; bases with no gene match: 14. The CDR3 has 15 residues. DNA for the CDR3: TGTGCCTCCGGGATCTCGACAGGGTTGAATTCACCCCTCCACTTT. This encodes CASGISTGLNSPLHF.

The J gene is TRBJ1-1, the V gene TRBV28; no firm D call. This CDR3 contains 15 residues. V was cut by 6 bases and J by 1 base, with 15 bases left in between. Germline V gives CDR1 MDHEN, CDR2 SYDVKM. CDR3 DNA sequence: TGTGCCAGCAGCCCGGCGCACATATCGAACACTGAAGCTTTCTTT. Its translation: CASSPAHISNTEAFF. Complete variable domain (other parts from reference TRBV28 and TRBJ1-1): DVKVTQSSRYLVKRTGEKVFLECVQDMDHENMFWYRQDPGLGLRLIYFSYDVKMKEKGDIPEGYSVSREKKERFSLILESASTNQTSMYLCASSPAHISNTEAFFGQGTRLTVV.

DNA for the CDR3: TGCGCCAGCAGCTCATGGCTGTCAGATACGCAGTATTTT. Translating gives CASSSWLSDTQYF. This chain joins TRBV5-1 and TRBJ2-3; D unclear. The CDR3 totals 13 residues. Trimming shortened V by 3 bases and J by 4 bases, and 9 bases separated the two germline ends. From germline, CDR1 is SGHRS and CDR2 YFSETQ. Looking up the rest from reference TRBV5-1 and TRBJ2-3 gives the full variable domain: KAGVTQTPRYLIKTRGQQVTLSCSPISGHRSVSWYQQTPGQGLQFLFEYFSETQRNKGNFPGRFSGRQFSNSRSEMNVSTLELGDSALYLCASSSWLSDTQYFGPGTRLTVL.

The V gene is TRBV7-8, the J gene TRBJ1-2, with D tentatively TRBD1 (5 bases). CDR1 and CDR2 (germline): SGHVS, FQNEAQ. The CDR3 sequence is 14 residues long. The V end lost 5 bases, the J end lost 1 base, and 11 bases lay between the germline ends. In DNA, the CDR3 is TGTGCCAGCAGCCTGTCCGGGGGTAACTATGGCTACACCTTC. Amino acid sequence: CASSLSGGNYGYTF. Full variable domain (missing parts from reference TRBV7-8 and TRBJ1-2): GAGVSQSPRYKVAKRGQDVALRCDPISGHVSLFWYQQALGQGPEFLTYFQNEAQLDKSGLPSDRFFAERPEGSVSTLKIQRTQQEDSAVYLCASSLSGGNYGYTFGSGTRLTVV.

The table lists this clone with a count of one. The chain has TRBV7-3 and TRBJ1-2; D is unresolved. V gave up 1 base and J gave up 5 bases, with 11 bases separating them. The CDR3 runs to 14 residues. The germline gives CDR1 SGHTA, CDR2 FQGTGA. The CDR3, as DNA: TGTGCCAGCAGCTTAAACCCGATCGATTATGGCTACACCTTC. It yields the protein CASSLNPIDYGYTF.

This chain connects TRBV6-6 to TRBJ2-1, with D uncertain. The V gene lost 0 bases and the J gene lost 6 bases, with 9 bases spanning the gap. Per the germline V gene, CDR1 is MNHNY and CDR2 is SVGAGI (reference sequence). This CDR3 is built from 14 residues. CDR3 coding DNA: TGTGCCAGCAGTTACTCTGCGACTCGCAATGAGCAGTTCTTC. Translation gives CASSYSATRNEQFF.

This chain joins TRBV5-1 and TRBJ1-2; D unclear. The CDR3 runs to 13 residues. The V gene's germline CDR1 is SGHRS and CDR2 YFSETQ. Trimming left V 0 bases short and J 4 bases short, with 7 bases between. The CDR3 region has the DNA TGCGCCAGCAGCTTGGGAATCAGCTATGGCTACACCTTC. Translating it yields CASSLGISYGYTF.

The rearrangement joins TRBV2 to TRBJ2-7; TRBD1 matches at 9 bases. Germline V CDR1 and CDR2: SNHLY, FYNNEI. Germline trimming cut 7 bases from V and 6 bases from J; bases unmatched to any gene: 10. This CDR3 spans 14 amino acids. The CDR3 protein is CASIVRTGVGEQYF. In nucleotides, the CDR3 is TGTGCCAGCATAGTAAGGACAGGGGTCGGCGAGCAGTACTTC.

The rearrangement links TRBV30 to TRBJ1-2; D unresolved. CDR3 length: 13 amino acids. Germline CDR1 and CDR2: GTSNPN and SVGIG (reference sequence). The V and J ends lost 3 bases and 8 bases respectively, with 16 bases between them. The CDR3 region has the DNA TGTGCCTGGAGGCTTGGCGGGCTCGGGGGCTACACCTTC. Its translation: CAWRLGGLGGYTF. Full variable domain (rest looked up from reference TRBV30 and TRBJ1-2): SQTIHQWPATLVQPVGSPLSLECTVEGTSNPNLYWYRQAAGRGLQLLFYSVGIGQISSEVPQNLSASRPQDRQFILSSKKLLLSDSGFYLCAWRLGGLGGYTFGSGTRLTVV.

This sequence joins TRBV15 and TRBJ2-7; 12 bases map to TRBD1. The CDR3 has 17 amino acids. Trimming removed 3 bases from V and 3 bases from J; junction bases left unmatched: 9. Germline V gene data show CDR1 as LNHNV and CDR2 as YYDKDF (reference sequence). The CDR3 loop reads CATSRSGTGGPFYEQYF. The CDR3 region has the DNA TGTGCCACCAGCAGGTCCGGGACAGGGGGCCCCTTCTACGAGCAGTACTTC.

Notes on this clone: Distinct nucleotide sequences in the sample also encode this CDR3. This chain uses TRBV29-1 with TRBJ1-1, with unresolved D. The germline CDR1 and CDR2 sequences are SQVTM and ANQGSEA. The CDR3 loop spans 11 amino acids. The V and J ends lost 6 bases and 3 bases respectively, with 8 bases between them. The chain's CDR3 is CSVVRDTEAFF. The CDR3 DNA reads as TGCAGCGTAGTTAGGGACACTGAAGCTTTCTTT.

The chain joins TRBV27 to TRBJ1-4; D call uncertain. Trimming shortened V by 6 bases and J by 7 bases, and 9 bases separated the two germline ends. This CDR3 is built from 12 residues. The V gene's germline CDR1 is MNHEY and CDR2 SMNVEV (reference sequence). The CDR3, as DNA: TGTGCCAGCAGGGGTGTGGGTGAAAAACTGTTTTTT. It is translated as CASRGVGEKLFF. Looking up the rest from reference TRBV27 and TRBJ1-4 gives the full variable domain: EAQVTQNPRYLITVTGKKLTVTCSQNMNHEYMSWYRQDPGLGLRQIYYSMNVEVTDKGDVPEGYKVSRKEKRNFPLILESPSPNQTSLYFCASRGVGEKLFFGSGTQLSVL.

The V and J genes are TRBV28 and TRBJ2-2; D is ambiguous. The CDR3 extends over 15 amino acids. V lost 8 bases, J lost 6 bases, and 19 bases lay in between. The germline V gene encodes CDR1 MDHEN and CDR2 SYDVKM. CDR3 sequence (DNA): TGTGCCAGCTCCGGGCCCTACACCAAGGCCGGGGAGCTGTTTTTT. It yields the protein CASSGPYTKAGELFF.

The chain employs TRBV10-2 and TRBJ2-5, with 11 bases that match TRBD1. CDR3 length: 15 residues. CDR1 and CDR2 (germline): WSHSY, SAAADI. V lost 6 bases and J lost 5; bases outside the gene matches: 8. The CDR3 region is CASREDRGRVETQYF. Here the CDR3 DNA reads TGCGCCAGCAGGGAGGACAGGGGGCGCGTTGAGACCCAGTACTTC.

The genes are TRBV30 and TRBJ1-2; the D is unclear. Germline-derived CDR1 and CDR2 are GTSNPN and SVGIG (reference sequence). V gave up 4 bases and J gave up 3 bases, with 12 bases separating them. This CDR3 has 13 amino acids. The DNA of the CDR3 is TGTGCCTGGACCGGTCGTCAGGACTATGGCTACACCTTC. Protein: CAWTGRQDYGYTF. The full variable domain, its missing parts supplied by reference TRBV30 and TRBJ1-2, is SQTIHQWPATLVQPVGSPLSLECTVEGTSNPNLYWYRQAAGRGLQLLFYSVGIGQISSEVPQNLSASRPQDRQFILSSKKLLLSDSGFYLCAWTGRQDYGYTFGSGTRLTVV.

The rearrangement links TRBV11-2 to TRBJ2-1, with D tentatively TRBD2 (6 bases). This CDR3 comprises 14 residues. Germline V gene sequence: CDR1 SGHAT, CDR2 FQNNGV. V lost 4 bases, J lost 7 bases, and 14 bases lay in between. The CDR3: CASSSRDWENEQFF. The CDR3 nucleotides are TGTGCCAGCAGCTCTCGGGACTGGGAAAATGAGCAGTTCTTC.

V and J are TRBV30 and TRBJ2-3; D may be TRBD2 (7 bases). Trimming removed 2 bases at V and 13 bases at J, with 16 bases between. The germline V gene encodes CDR1 GTSNPN and CDR2 SVGIG (reference sequence). CDR3 length: 12 amino acids. The CDR3 sequence is CAWSPIAGAEYF. The CDR3 region has the DNA TGTGCCTGGAGTCCGATTGCGGGGGCGGAGTATTTT.

This clone was detected once. The V call is TRBV7-8, the J call TRBJ2-7; D unclear. The germline gives CDR1 SGHVS, CDR2 FQNEAQ. V lost 5 bases and J lost 1, with 6 bases in between. The CDR3 sequence is 12 residues long. CDR3 loop: CASSRASYEQYF. The DNA for the CDR3 is TGTGCCAGCAGCCGTGCGTCCTACGAGCAGTACTTC. The variable domain in full, with the rest retrieved from reference TRBV7-8 and TRBJ2-7, is GAGVSQSPRYKVAKRGQDVALRCDPISGHVSLFWYQQALGQGPEFLTYFQNEAQLDKSGLPSDRFFAERPEGSVSTLKIQRTQQEDSAVYLCASSRASYEQYFGPGTRLTVT.

The CDR3 sequence: CASSLLRGGLAKNIQYF. DNA for the CDR3: TGTGCCAGCAGCTTGCTGAGGGGTGGCCTAGCCAAAAACATTCAGTACTTC. The rearrangement joins TRBV5-8 to TRBJ2-4, with D perhaps given as TRBD1 or TRBD2 (5 bases each). The CDR3 spans 17 residues. V gave up 1 base and J gave up 0 bases, with 14 bases separating them. From germline, CDR1 is SGHTS and CDR2 YDEGEE.

This clone was detected once. The chain recombines TRBV29-1 with TRBJ2-7, with D hard to call. Trimming left V 1 base short and J 6 bases short, with 10 bases between. Germline CDR1 and CDR2: SQVTM and ANQGSEA. This CDR3 has 12 amino acids. DNA of the CDR3: TGCAGCGTTGAAGGTCTAGGTTCCGAGCAGTACTTC. This sequence encodes CSVEGLGSEQYF.

The V and J genes are TRBV5-6 and TRBJ1-2, with 7 bases identical to TRBD1. In germline, CDR1 is SGHDT, CDR2 YYEEEE. The CDR3 totals 16 residues. V was pared by 4 bases and J by 7 bases, with 16 bases of the junction left unmatched. CDR3 amino acids: CASSTGPNQGEGGYTF. In nucleotides, the CDR3 is TGTGCCAGCAGCACAGGACCTAATCAGGGGGAAGGTGGCTACACCTTC.